Listed below are T cell receptor beta chains from one sample, sequenced in a study of T cell responses to AZD1222 COVID-19 vaccine. Libraries were prepared by immunoSEQ multiplex PCR; TCRdb keeps only in-frame clonotypes and omits some of them. The sample lists about 210,000 clones; 90% to 95% were seen once. The input for sequencing was peripheral blood, taken 28 days after the second dose of the MenACWY control vaccine. Source of these receptors: an adult who received the MenACWY meningococcal vaccine as a control. Both conserved end residues are part of each CDR3. Fields, in order: V gene, J gene, clone size, D gene, CDR3 protein, CDR3 DNA. The D gene is left open where the match is weak. Clone size, where shown, is once, few, many, or a class for clones that have expanded.

>TRBV7-2|TRBJ1-2|NA|NA
CASSVQGLSGYTF
TGTGCCAGCAGCGTACAGGGATTAAGTGGCTACACCTTC
>TRBV4-3|TRBJ1-5|NA|NA
CASSPGRADQPQHF
TGCGCCAGCAGCCCCGGCAGGGCCGATCAGCCCCAGCATTTT
>TRBV19|TRBJ1-2|NA|NA
CASTPRDTPTNYGYTF
TGTGCCAGTACCCCCCGGGACACACCTACAAACTATGGCTACACCTTC
>TRBV6-2/TRBV6-3|TRBJ2-7|NA|NA
CASSYSTRESISTYEQYF
TGTGCCAGCAGTTACTCGACCCGCGAATCGATCAGTACCTACGAGCAGTACTTC
>TRBV6-4|TRBJ2-1|NA|TRBD2
CASSPGTSGFNEQFF
TGTGCCAGCAGCCCCGGGACTAGCGGGTTCAATGAGCAGTTCTTC
>TRBV11-1|TRBJ2-1|NA|NA
CASSSRDAAYNEQFF
TGTGCCAGCAGCTCCCGGGACGCGGCCTACAATGAGCAGTTCTTC
>TRBV4-3|TRBJ1-1|NA|NA
CASSQVGTANTEAFF
TGCGCCAGCAGCCAGGTCGGGACGGCGAACACTGAAGCTTTCTTT
>TRBV28|TRBJ1-2|NA|NA
CATGGDRGYTF
TGTGCCACGGGCGGGGACCGAGGCTACACCTTC
>TRBV28|TRBJ2-7|NA|TRBD2
CASRLGGFEQYF
TGTGCCAGCCGACTGGGGGGGTTTGAGCAGTACTTC
>TRBV7-9|TRBJ1-2|NA|TRBD1
CASSMPGQDYTF
TGTGCCAGCAGCATGCCGGGACAGGACTACACCTTC
>TRBV19|TRBJ1-1|NA|NA
CASSSPGASNTEAFF
TGTGCCAGTAGTAGCCCAGGGGCATCGAACACTGAAGCTTTCTTT
>TRBV27|TRBJ2-5|NA|NA
CASSLTAIGETQYF
TGTGCCAGCAGTTTAACGGCAATCGGAGAGACCCAGTACTTC
>TRBV28|TRBJ1-5|NA|TRBD1
CASSKPGTGAISQPQHF
TGTGCCAGCAGTAAGCCCGGGACAGGGGCGATCAGTCAGCCCCAGCATTTT
>TRBV19|TRBJ1-2|NA|NA
CASRYTGGGYTF
TGTGCCAGTAGATATACAGGTGGAGGCTACACCTTC
>TRBV12-3/TRBV12-4|TRBJ1-3|NA|NA
CASSFSVNTIYF
TGTGCCAGCAGTTTTTCCGTTAACACCATATATTTT
>TRBV11-3|TRBJ2-1|NA|TRBD2
CASSPLAGEAEQFF
TGTGCCAGCAGCCCACTAGCGGGAGAAGCTGAGCAGTTCTTC
>TRBV2|TRBJ2-7|NA|NA
CASSEDPGDPPTYEQYF
TGTGCCAGCAGTGAGGACCCGGGGGACCCACCTACTTACGAGCAGTACTTC
>TRBV5-5|TRBJ2-1|NA|TRBD2
CASSTSGRLNEQFF
TGTGCCAGCAGCACTAGCGGGAGACTCAATGAGCAGTTCTTC
>TRBV28|TRBJ1-1|NA|TRBD1
CASSPTGGEEGEAFF
TGTGCCAGCAGTCCAACAGGGGGCGAAGAGGGTGAAGCTTTCTTT
>TRBV9|TRBJ1-3|NA|NA
CASSVGGRANSGNTIYF
TGTGCCAGCAGCGTAGGGGGGAGGGCAAACTCTGGAAACACCATATATTTT
>TRBV10-3|TRBJ2-3|NA|NA
CAITDWDTQYF
TGTGCCATCACCGACTGGGATACGCAGTATTTT
>TRBV18|TRBJ2-1|NA|TRBD1
CASSPRQGFYNEQFF
TGTGCCAGCTCACCAAGACAGGGGTTCTACAATGAGCAGTTCTTC
>TRBV6-5|TRBJ2-7|NA|TRBD1
CASSYDISGGEQYF
TGTGCCAGCAGTTACGACATATCAGGGGGCGAGCAGTACTTC
>TRBV24-1|TRBJ2-3|NA|TRBD1
CATSEPDRGPTDTQYF
TGTGCCACCAGTGAACCGGACAGGGGGCCCACAGATACGCAGTATTTT
>TRBV30|TRBJ1-2|NA|NA
CAWTQGIVNYTF
TGTGCCTGGACCCAGGGAATTGTGAACTACACCTTC
>TRBV7-9|TRBJ2-5|NA|NA
CASSFPLETQYF
TGTGCCAGCAGCTTTCCCTTGGAGACCCAGTACTTC
>TRBV29-1|TRBJ2-1|NA|NA
CSVELGVYNEQFF
TGCAGCGTTGAGTTGGGTGTTTACAATGAGCAGTTCTTC
>TRBV9|TRBJ1-1|NA|NA
CASSPVRPVGTEAFF
TGTGCCAGCAGCCCCGTTCGTCCAGTGGGTACTGAAGCTTTCTTT
>TRBV28|TRBJ2-7|NA|TRBD1
CASRRSGTGRYEQYF
TGTGCCAGCAGGCGCTCCGGGACAGGGAGGTACGAGCAGTACTTC
>TRBV5-1|TRBJ1-6|NA|NA
CASSPFPSENSPLHF
TGCGCCAGCAGCCCGTTCCCATCTGAGAATTCACCCCTCCACTTT
>TRBV19|TRBJ1-3|NA|NA
CASSYPVGSGNTIYF
TGTGCCAGTAGTTACCCCGTTGGCTCTGGAAACACCATATATTTT
>TRBV29-1|TRBJ2-1|once|TRBD2
CSVDGTSFRNEQFF
TGCAGCGTTGACGGGACTAGCTTCCGGAATGAGCAGTTCTTC
>TRBV29-1|TRBJ2-7|NA|TRBD1
CSASGTGVLYEQYF
TGCAGCGCATCCGGGACAGGAGTACTCTACGAGCAGTACTTC
>TRBV2|TRBJ2-7|NA|TRBD1
CASSEAIDRGREQYF
TGTGCCAGCAGTGAAGCGATAGACAGGGGGCGCGAGCAGTACTTT
>TRBV4-2|TRBJ2-7|few|NA
CASSLDRDVSYEQYF
TGTGCCAGCAGCCTTGACCGGGACGTTTCATACGAGCAGTACTTC
>TRBV18|TRBJ1-2|NA|NA
CASSPGPTPTNYGYTF
TGTGCCAGCTCACCCGGGCCGACCCCCACTAACTATGGCTACACCTTC
>TRBV12-5|TRBJ1-1|NA|NA
CASGSGGNTEAFF
TGTGCTAGTGGTTCGGGGGGTAACACTGAAGCTTTCTTT
>TRBV13|TRBJ2-2|NA|NA
CASSLMRRARGPVNTGELFF
TGTGCCAGCAGCTTAATGCGAAGGGCTCGGGGCCCGGTGAACACCGGGGAGCTGTTTTTT
>TRBV6-2/TRBV6-3|TRBJ1-1|NA|NA
CASSLGLATEAFF
TGTGCCAGCAGTCTCGGTTTGGCCACTGAAGCTTTCTTT
>TRBV6-5|TRBJ2-7|NA|NA
CASRDGAYEQYF
TGTGCCAGCAGGGACGGAGCCTACGAGCAGTACTTC
>TRBV7-2|TRBJ1-1|NA|NA
CASSPGRERTEAFF
TGTGCCAGCAGCCCCGGTAGGGAACGCACTGAAGCTTTCTTT
>TRBV25-1|TRBJ1-2|NA|NA
CASSGPGGGYTF
TGTGCCAGCAGCGGTCCCGGGGGGGGCTACACCTTC
>TRBV11-3|TRBJ2-1|NA|TRBD2
CASSQGGDEQFF
TGTGCCAGCAGCCAGGGAGGGGATGAGCAGTTCTTC
>TRBV27|TRBJ2-5|NA|TRBD2
CASSQLAGRETQYF
TGTGCCAGCAGTCAGTTAGCGGGGCGGGAGACCCAGTACTTC
>TRBV6-5|TRBJ2-2|once|NA
CASSYSYRSNTGELFF
TGTGCCAGCAGTTACTCGTACCGCTCGAACACCGGGGAGCTGTTTTTT